The TCR beta chain under discussion was sequenced for a study of T cell responses to AZD1222 COVID-19 vaccine. Study observations and caveats: Researchers report vaccine-associated CD4 TCRs spanning spike, with dominance at 160-218 and 743-854. Possibly, clonal diversity was underestimated; donors were largely white British and included more females.

Repertoires were generated with immunoSEQ multiplex PCR, while TCRdb's copy carries only in-frame clones and drops some. The table includes about 160,000 clones, around 89% detected once. As concerns this clone: Its antigen is unknown.

V lost 3 bases to trimming and J lost 5 bases; unmatched junction nucleotides: 2. Germline CDR1 SGHRS, CDR2 YFSETQ. CDR3 length equals 14 residues. The starting material was peripheral blood, obtained 28 days after the second AZD1222 dose. The chain carries TRBV5-1 and TRBJ2-1; 10 nucleotides match TRBD2. The source of this sequence is an adult who received the AZD1222 COVID-19 vaccine. The CDR3 region has the DNA TGCGCCAGCAGCTACCTAGCGGGGGACAATGAGCAGTTCTTC. Its translation is CASSYLAGDNEQFF.